What follows are 19 T cell receptor beta chains derived from one specimen sequenced in a study of neoadjuvant anti-PD-1 for oral cavity cancer. TCRdb keeps only in-frame clones here, not all; method: immunoSEQ multiplex PCR. The data contain about 20,000 clones, approximately 70% of them singletons. The specimen was PBMCs, collected before nivolumab (anti-PD-1) treatment. The origin of the receptors is a person between 40 and 79 years old with oral cavity squamous cell carcinoma.

The chain joins TRBV7-8 to TRBJ1-1, with TRBD1 matching 7 bases. V lost 5 bases and J lost 4; bases outside the gene matches: 10. CDR3 length equals 15 residues. Germline V gives CDR1 SGHVS, CDR2 FQNEAQ. The DNA for the CDR3 is TGTGCCAGCAGCCCCCGGACAGGTTTAGCCACTGAAGCTTTCTTT. Protein product: CASSPRTGLATEAFF.

The chain is built from TRBV19 and TRBJ1-2; D ambiguous. This CDR3 region has 16 residues. Germline CDR1 is LNHDA and CDR2 is SQIVND (reference sequence). V lost 5 bases and J 2 bases, leaving 18 bases between the germline ends. The CDR3 coding sequence is TGTGCCAGTAGTCCCAATTGGGCAGGAACAAACTATGGCTACACCTTC. Its translation is CASSPNWAGTNYGYTF. The complete variable domain, with remaining parts taken from reference TRBV19 and TRBJ1-2, reads DGGITQSPKYLFRKEGQNVTLSCEQNLNHDAMYWYRQDPGQGLRLIYYSQIVNDFQKGDIAEGYSVSREKKESFPLTVTSAQKNPTAFYLCASSPNWAGTNYGYTFGSGTRLTVV.

This clone was found a few times. Other DNA sequences in the sample encode the same CDR3. The J gene is TRBJ2-7, the V gene TRBV11-2; D is unclear. CDR3 length equals 13 residues. The V gene lost 0 bases and the J gene lost 2 bases, with 5 bases spanning the gap. Germline loops: CDR1 SGHAT, CDR2 FQNNGV. The CDR3 DNA follows: TGTGCCAGCAGCTTAGATCCCCCCTACGAGCAGTACTTC. The encoded protein is CASSLDPPYEQYF.

The chain uses TRBV6-5 and TRBJ1-2; 7 bases are shared with TRBD1. This CDR3 has 15 residues. Looked up from germline, CDR1 is MNHEY and CDR2 is SVGAGI. V trimming: 6 bases; J trimming: 3 bases; junction bases outside the gene matches: 10. DNA for the CDR3: TGTGCCAGCAGCCTCCGACAGGGAGGCCACTATGGCTACACCTTC. It translates to CASSLRQGGHYGYTF.

The gene calls are TRBV28 and TRBJ1-1; 11 bases agree with TRBD1. Germline-derived CDR1 and CDR2 are MDHEN and SYDVKM. The CDR3 is made up of 16 amino acids. V lost 2 bases to trimming and J lost 5 bases; unmatched junction nucleotides: 7. The CDR3 DNA reads TGTGCCAGCAGTTTAAAGTCCGGGACAGGGGGAACTGAAGCTTTCTTT. Its translation: CASSLKSGTGGTEAFF.

The chain has TRBV5-4 and TRBJ2-1; D may be TRBD2 (6 bases). Germline-derived CDR1 and CDR2 are SGHNT and YYREEE (reference sequence). The CDR3 is made up of 15 amino acids. V was pared by 1 base and J by 0 bases, with 8 bases between. In DNA form, the CDR3 reads TGTGCCAGCAGCTTGATCGGGAGCTCCTACAATGAGCAGTTCTTC. As protein: CASSLIGSSYNEQFF.

The chain links TRBV5-4 to TRBJ2-5; no definite D call. Germline CDR1 SGHNT, CDR2 YYREEE (reference sequence). The CDR3 contains 15 residues. Deletions cut 3 bases from V and 3 bases from J, with 15 bases between. The CDR3 region is CASSSWSFEEETQYF. The CDR3 nucleotides read TGTGCCAGCAGCTCCTGGTCCTTTGAGGAAGAGACCCAGTACTTC.

This clone has more than one count but fewer than ten. The chain joins TRBV9 to TRBJ2-7, with 7 bases fitting TRBD1. CDR1 and CDR2 (germline): SGDLS, YYNGEE. J gave up 12 bases and V 4 bases, and 10 bases lay outside the gene matches. The length of the CDR3 is 12 residues. The chain's CDR3 is CASSPQEGQPYF. The CDR3 DNA follows: TGTGCCAGCAGCCCCCAAGAGGGACAGCCGTACTTC.

The chain has TRBV15 and TRBJ1-5; no definite D call. Trimming removed 5 bases from V and 4 bases from J, with 15 bases in between. This CDR3 comprises 15 residues. CDR1 is LNHNV and CDR2 is YYDKDF in the germline V gene (reference sequence). CDR3 sequence: CATSRTRTDNQPQHF. The CDR3 nucleotides read TGTGCCACCAGCCGAACAAGGACGGATAATCAGCCCCAGCATTTT.

The chain uses TRBV2 and TRBJ2-1; 8 bases agree with TRBD2. This CDR3 has 16 residues. Germline trimming cut 2 bases from V and 6 bases from J; bases unmatched to any gene: 9. From germline, CDR1 is SNHLY and CDR2 FYNNEI. CDR3: CASSELWREASNEQFF. The CDR3, as DNA: TGTGCCAGCAGTGAACTCTGGCGGGAGGCCTCCAATGAGCAGTTCTTC. Based on the CDR3 plus reference TRBV2 and TRBJ2-1, the full variable domain is EPEVTQTPSHQVTQMGQEVILRCVPISNHLYFYWYRQILGQKVEFLVSFYNNEISEKSEIFDDQFSVERPDGSNFTLKIRSTKLEDSAMYFCASSELWREASNEQFFGPGTRLTVL.

This chain joins TRBV9 and TRBJ2-7, with TRBD1 matching over 9 bases. The CDR3 runs 15 residues. Germline-derived CDR1 and CDR2 are SGDLS and YYNGEE. J was trimmed by 4 bases and V by 0 bases; bases with no gene match: 5. The CDR3 protein is CASSVATGGGYEQYF. CDR3 DNA sequence: TGTGCCAGCAGCGTAGCTACAGGGGGCGGGTACGAGCAGTACTTC.

This clone was seen more than once but under ten times. CDR3 residues: CASRPISGANVLTF. CDR3 DNA sequence: TGTGCCAGCCGACCGATCTCTGGGGCCAACGTCCTGACTTTC. The rearrangement links TRBV19 to TRBJ2-6; D unresolved. Germline CDR1 is LNHDA and CDR2 is SQIVND (reference sequence). With 9 bases removed from V and 0 bases from J, the gap between germline ends came to 9 bases. The CDR3 totals 14 residues.

In this sample, this clone turned up a few times. The V and J genes are TRBV6-1 and TRBJ1-3; D unresolved. V lost 2 bases, J lost 0 bases, and 11 bases lay in between. The CDR3 is 16 amino acids. Germline CDR1 MNHNS, CDR2 SASEGT. CDR3 nucleotides: TGTGCCAGCAGTGAACTTGAGGAGAGCTCTGGAAACACCATATATTTT. Its protein product is CASSELEESSGNTIYF.

This chain uses TRBV6-5 with TRBJ1-3, with a weak D call TRBD1 (6 bases). Looked up from germline, CDR1 is MNHEY and CDR2 is SVGAGI. The germline V and J ends were trimmed by 6 bases and 2 bases, with 14 bases remaining between them. The CDR3 spans 15 residues. DNA for the CDR3: TGTGCCAGCAGCTCCGGGACATCGACTGGAAACACCATATATTTT. As protein: CASSSGTSTGNTIYF.

The rearrangement links TRBV10-1 to TRBJ1-1; a possible D gene is TRBD1 (6 bases). This CDR3 contains 16 residues. CDR1 and CDR2 (germline): WNHNN, SYGVQD (reference sequence). Trimming cost V 7 bases and J 3 bases, with 21 bases left between them. CDR3 amino acids: CASTRAIGGFDTEAFF. CDR3 nucleotides: TGCGCCAGCACTCGCGCAATAGGGGGTTTTGACACTGAAGCTTTCTTT.

This CDR3 reads CASSPGEGGRETQYF. The DNA for the CDR3 is TGTGCCAGCAGTCCCGGTGAGGGAGGGCGAGAGACCCAGTACTTC. V usage is TRBV11-2 and J usage is TRBJ2-5; 7 nucleotides match TRBD2. Germline loops: CDR1 SGHAT, CDR2 FQNNGV. V was clipped by 6 bases and J by 4 bases; unmatched bases: 11. CDR3 size: 15 residues.

Details on this clone: The same CDR3 arises from other DNA sequences in this sample as well. The chain links TRBV29-1 to TRBJ1-1; D perhaps matches TRBD1 (6 bases). Trimming left V 6 bases short and J 2 bases short, with 16 bases between. Looked up from germline, CDR1 is SQVTM and CDR2 is ANQGSEA. The CDR3 runs to 14 residues. CDR3 nucleotide sequence: TGCAGCGTGGAGGTGTCAGGGGTAAACACTGAAGCTTTCTTT. It translates to CSVEVSGVNTEAFF.

CDR3 protein: CASSSTGPSSYEQYF. The CDR3 bases are TGTGCCAGCAGCTCGACAGGTCCCAGCTCCTACGAGCAGTACTTC. The chain joins TRBV7-8 to TRBJ2-7; D might be TRBD1 (6 bases). V gave up 4 bases and J gave up 0 bases, with 13 bases separating them. Germline CDR1 reads SGHVS; CDR2 reads FQNEAQ. CDR3 length: 15 amino acids. The entire variable domain, with the rest obtained from reference TRBV7-8 and TRBJ2-7, is as follows: GAGVSQSPRYKVAKRGQDVALRCDPISGHVSLFWYQQALGQGPEFLTYFQNEAQLDKSGLPSDRFFAERPEGSVSTLKIQRTQQEDSAVYLCASSSTGPSSYEQYFGPGTRLTVT.

The chain employs TRBV30 and TRBJ2-1; 10 bases map to TRBD1. The CDR3 contains 18 residues. The germline V gene encodes CDR1 GTSNPN and CDR2 SVGIG (reference sequence). V dropped 2 bases and J dropped 4; count of bases not matched to a gene: 14. The DNA of the CDR3 is TGTGCCTGGAGTTGGGACAGGGGTTTTCCTACCCTATACAATGAGCAGTTCTTC. As protein: CAWSWDRGFPTLYNEQFF.